One and the same sample provided the 30 T cell receptor beta chains below, sequenced in a study of CXCR3-negative and CXCR3-positive naive CD8 T cells. Broader study findings: Researchers report that CXCR3-positive naive cells carry more hydrophobic TRB CDR3s than CXCR3-negative naive cells.

The TRB cDNA libraries were prepared by 5' RACE with UMI labels. Using the 5' RACE reads, TCRdb records one entry per CDR3 protein without DNA. The sample has 100,000 to 150,000 distinct CDR3 sequences. Antigens for these TCRs are unknown. Sequencing input: naive CXCR3+ CD8+ T cells from blood. Stated subset: CD45RO-CCR7+CD27+CD95- naive CD8+ T cells expressing CXCR3 (TNR3+). The receptors come from a human donor in good health. Some clones in this sample may be carry-over from other donors' samples.

The chain links TRBV12-3 or TRBV12-4 to TRBJ2-5. The CDR3 runs 15 residues. CDR3 region: CASTHPVIEQETQYF.

J is TRBJ2-3 and V is TRBV9; as DNA is missing, the TRBD2 call by TCRdb cannot be tested. CDR1 is SGDLS, CDR2 YYNGEE, per germline. The CDR3 spans 18 residues. CDR3 sequence reads: CASSVGLAGVRGTDTQYF. The entire variable domain, with the rest obtained from reference TRBV9 and TRBJ2-3, is as follows: DSGVTQTPKHLITATGQRVTLRCSPRSGDLSVYWYQQSLDQGLQFLIQYYNGEERAKGNILERFSAQQFPDLHSELNLSSLELGDSALYFCASSVGLAGVRGTDTQYFGPGTRLTVL.

The rearrangement links TRBV5-8 to TRBJ2-7; TCRdb names TRBD1, which stays unverified in the absence of DNA. CDR3 length equals 15 residues. The germline CDR1 and CDR2 sequences are SGHTS and YDEGEE. This CDR3 is CASSPGTGLSYEQYF.

CDR3: CASSPWREIETQYF. The gene calls are TRBV28 and TRBJ2-5; the D call from TCRdb, TRBD2, cannot be confirmed without DNA. Germline V gene sequence: CDR1 MDHEN, CDR2 SYDVKM. CDR3 length: 14 residues.

The chain has TRBV11-2 and TRBJ1-1. CDR3 length: 12 residues. Germline V gives CDR1 SGHAT, CDR2 FQNNGV. CDR3 region: CASSSGRRIAFF.

The chain employs TRBV7-2 and TRBJ2-4; TCRdb designates TRBD1, a call that cannot be tested without DNA. Per germline, CDR1 SGHTA and CDR2 FQGNSA. The CDR3 extends over 14 amino acids. CDR3 sequence: CASSPGGGGNIQYF. The full variable domain, in which reference TRBV7-2 and TRBJ2-4 provide the parts outside the CDR3, is GAGVSQSPSNKVTEKGKDVELRCDPISGHTALYWYRQSLGQGLEFLIYFQGNSAPDKSGLPSDRFSAERTGGSVSTLTIQRTQQEDSAVYLCASSPGGGGNIQYFGAGTRLSVL.

The gene calls are TRBV7-9 and TRBJ2-3. The CDR3 length is 17 residues. Germline assignment: CDR1 SEHNR and CDR2 FQNEAQ (reference sequence). CDR3 protein: CASSLSRYLASTDTQYF.

CDR3 sequence: CASSFIGTSGANVLTF. V is TRBV5-1 and J is TRBJ2-6. Germline CDR1 reads SGHRS; CDR2 reads YFSETQ. The length of the CDR3 is 16 residues.

The genes are TRBV7-8 and TRBJ2-7. Per germline, CDR1 SGHVS and CDR2 FQNEAQ. The CDR3 is 13 amino acids. CDR3 sequence: CASRPKSAYEQYF.

V gene TRBV9 combines with J gene TRBJ2-2; without DNA, the TCRdb call of TRBD1 cannot be checked. Germline CDR1 reads SGDLS; CDR2 reads YYNGEE. The CDR3 has 16 amino acids. The CDR3 region is CASSNAGGARTGELFF. Full variable domain (remainder filled in from reference TRBV9 and TRBJ2-2): DSGVTQTPKHLITATGQRVTLRCSPRSGDLSVYWYQQSLDQGLQFLIQYYNGEERAKGNILERFSAQQFPDLHSELNLSSLELGDSALYFCASSNAGGARTGELFFGEGSRLTVL.

V is TRBV5-1 and J is TRBJ2-2. The CDR3 covers 14 residues. Germline V gene lookup returns CDR1 SGHRS and CDR2 YFSETQ. The CDR3: CASSLPLGTGELFF.

The chain has TRBV9 and TRBJ1-4; without DNA, the TCRdb call of TRBD1 cannot be checked. CDR3 size: 16 residues. Germline lookup yields CDR1 SGDLS and CDR2 YYNGEE. The CDR3 loop is CASSVVDSATNEKLFF.

The gene calls are TRBV29-1 and TRBJ2-7; TCRdb indicates TRBD2, and absent DNA this call remains unverified. Germline CDR1 is SQVTM and CDR2 is ANQGSEA. This CDR3 comprises 14 residues. The CDR3 sequence is CSARLAEKDYEQYF.

The chain has TRBV9 and TRBJ1-2; checking the TCRdb D call of TRBD1 is not possible without DNA. CDR1 and CDR2 (germline): SGDLS, YYNGEE. This CDR3 comprises 15 residues. CDR3: CASSGATEGLSGYTF.

This chain connects TRBV20-1 to TRBJ2-7; TCRdb returns TRBD2, unconfirmable since there is no DNA. Germline CDR1 and CDR2: DFQATT and SNEGSKA (reference sequence). CDR3 length: 15 amino acids. The CDR3 loop is CSARGSGMSSYEQYF.

The rearrangement uses TRBV28 and TRBJ2-5; TCRdb's D gene call, TRBD2, goes unchecked for lack of DNA. There are 15 residues in the CDR3. The germline gives CDR1 MDHEN, CDR2 SYDVKM. The CDR3 protein is CASSFPAGVSETQYF.

The chain has TRBV6-2 or TRBV6-3 and TRBJ2-7; TCRdb indicates TRBD2, and absent DNA this call remains unverified. This CDR3 is built from 15 residues. From germline, CDR1 is MNHEY and CDR2 SVGEGT. The CDR3 reads CASSTASRLVYEQYF.

The V gene is TRBV4-3, the J gene TRBJ2-7; the TCRdb call, TRBD1, lacks DNA for checking. CDR3 length: 15 amino acids. Germline V gene data show CDR1 as LGHNA and CDR2 as YSLEER. This chain's CDR3 is CASSQHGTGIREQYF.

The chain recombines TRBV28 with TRBJ2-1; TCRdb names TRBD1, which stays unverified in the absence of DNA. The CDR3 is made up of 21 amino acids. Per the germline V gene, CDR1 is MDHEN and CDR2 is SYDVKM. The CDR3 loop reads CASSSNPTRGGGDNSYNEQFF.

The chain recombines TRBV27 with TRBJ2-7; TCRdb outputs TRBD2, but without DNA this stays unchecked. The CDR3 length is 13 residues. Germline V gene data show CDR1 as MNHEY and CDR2 as SMNVEV (reference sequence). The CDR3: CASSPRRVYEQYF.

V is TRBV29-1 and J is TRBJ2-5. The CDR3 has 13 residues. Germline loops: CDR1 SQVTM, CDR2 ANQGSEA. The CDR3 spells CSVRWAYQETQYF.

The chain employs TRBV5-6 and TRBJ1-5. Germline V gene lookup returns CDR1 SGHDT and CDR2 YYEEEE. The CDR3 has 15 residues. CDR3 loop: CASSLSEEGNQPQHF.

The CDR3 sequence: CASSLDSGGNEQFF. V is TRBV12-3 or TRBV12-4 and J is TRBJ2-1; TCRdb gives TRBD1 as the D gene, but with no DNA this cannot be confirmed. CDR3 size: 14 residues.

The chain employs TRBV12-3 or TRBV12-4 and TRBJ1-1; TCRdb's D call, TRBD1, is unchecked because there is no DNA. CDR3 length equals 16 residues. CDR3 region: CASSFAPGMRNTEAFF.

V is TRBV2 and J is TRBJ2-7. CDR1 is SNHLY and CDR2 is FYNNEI in the germline V gene. The CDR3 has 12 amino acids. This CDR3 reads CASTDSPYEQYF.

V gene TRBV4-3 combines with J gene TRBJ1-1; TCRdb gives TRBD1 as the D gene, but with no DNA this cannot be confirmed. The length of the CDR3 is 16 residues. The germline CDR1 and CDR2 sequences are LGHNA and YSLEER. The CDR3 sequence: CASSQESGTVNTEAFF.

This sequence joins TRBV24-1 and TRBJ2-1; TCRdb names TRBD2, which stays unverified in the absence of DNA. CDR3 length: 17 residues. The germline V gene has CDR1 KGHDR and CDR2 SFDVKD. The CDR3 reads CATSDNLADLSYNEQFF.

CDR3 residues: CATSRAPQGALNIQYF. V is TRBV15 and J is TRBJ2-4; lacking DNA, the TRBD1 call made by TCRdb goes unchecked. This CDR3 has 16 residues. Germline V CDR1 and CDR2: LNHNV, YYDKDF (reference sequence).

The rearrangement uses TRBV4-1 and TRBJ2-5; the D call from TCRdb, TRBD2, cannot be confirmed without DNA. The CDR3 has 16 amino acids. Germline V gene lookup returns CDR1 MGHRA and CDR2 YSYEKL. CDR3 sequence reads: CASSHYRDSAKETQYF.

This chain uses TRBV12-3 or TRBV12-4 with TRBJ2-1; the TCRdb call, TRBD1, lacks DNA for checking. CDR3 length: 15 residues. The CDR3 loop is CASRSSGGAFNEQFF.